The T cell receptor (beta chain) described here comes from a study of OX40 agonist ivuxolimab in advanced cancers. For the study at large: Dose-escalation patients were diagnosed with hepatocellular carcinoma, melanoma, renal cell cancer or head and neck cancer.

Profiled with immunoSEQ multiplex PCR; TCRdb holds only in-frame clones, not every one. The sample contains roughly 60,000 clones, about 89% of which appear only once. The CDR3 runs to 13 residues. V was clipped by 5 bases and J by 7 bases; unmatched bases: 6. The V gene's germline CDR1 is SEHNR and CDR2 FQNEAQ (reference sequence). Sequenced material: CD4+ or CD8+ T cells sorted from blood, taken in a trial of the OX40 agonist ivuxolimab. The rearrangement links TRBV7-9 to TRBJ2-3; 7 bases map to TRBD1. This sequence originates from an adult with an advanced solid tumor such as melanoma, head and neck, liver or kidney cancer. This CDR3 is CASSMGTDYTQYF. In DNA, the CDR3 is TGTGCCAGCAGCATGGGGACAGATTATACGCAGTATTTT.